The 17 T cell receptor beta chains reported below all come from one sample, sequenced in a study of T cells expressing NK-cell markers. TCRdb re-called the 5' RACE reads and gives one entry per CDR3 protein, without DNA. Recorded for this sample: over 350,000 distinct CDR3 sequences. Sequences were obtained from blood T cells: a sorted CD56 or NKG2C T cell subset, CD4+ or CD8+ T cells, or bulk PBMC T cells (not recorded which). The origin of the receptors is a woman aged 45-60 years in good health.

The chain carries TRBV12-3 or TRBV12-4 and TRBJ2-1; TCRdb reports TRBD2, a call that lacks DNA to check it against. The CDR3 has 15 residues. The CDR3 loop reads CASSLSGAGVGEQFF.

The chain carries TRBV7-2 and TRBJ2-7; with no DNA, the TCRdb D assignment of TRBD1 cannot be verified. The CDR3 consists of 15 residues. Germline V gene lookup returns CDR1 SGHTA and CDR2 FQGNSA. The CDR3 protein is CASSLGGGGLYEQYF.

The CDR3 is CASRKTGKGGNEQFF. The chain recombines TRBV19 with TRBJ2-1; as DNA is missing, the TRBD1 call by TCRdb cannot be tested. Germline lookup yields CDR1 LNHDA and CDR2 SQIVND (reference sequence). The CDR3 loop spans 15 amino acids. Supplemented by reference TRBV19 and TRBJ2-1, the full variable domain reads DGGITQSPKYLFRKEGQNVTLSCEQNLNHDAMYWYRQDPGQGLRLIYYSQIVNDFQKGDIAEGYSVSREKKESFPLTVTSAQKNPTAFYLCASRKTGKGGNEQFFGPGTRLTVL.

The V and J genes are TRBV7-8 and TRBJ1-2. CDR1 and CDR2 (germline): SGHVS, FQNEAQ. This CDR3 comprises 15 residues. The CDR3 loop reads CASSPRSTSNYGYTF. Filled out from reference TRBV7-8 and TRBJ1-2, the complete variable domain reads GAGVSQSPRYKVAKRGQDVALRCDPISGHVSLFWYQQALGQGPEFLTYFQNEAQLDKSGLPSDRFFAERPEGSVSTLKIQRTQQEDSAVYLCASSPRSTSNYGYTFGSGTRLTVV.

This rearrangement joins TRBV30 to TRBJ1-5; TCRdb returns TRBD1, unconfirmable since there is no DNA. This CDR3 has 14 residues. Germline CDR1 reads GTSNPN; CDR2 reads SVGIG (reference sequence). The CDR3 region is CAWSRGQDNQPQHF. The whole variable domain, remainder taken from reference TRBV30 and TRBJ1-5, is SQTIHQWPATLVQPVGSPLSLECTVEGTSNPNLYWYRQAAGRGLQLLFYSVGIGQISSEVPQNLSASRPQDRQFILSSKKLLLSDSGFYLCAWSRGQDNQPQHFGDGTRLSIL.

V usage is TRBV27 and J usage is TRBJ1-5. Germline V gene sequence: CDR1 MNHEY, CDR2 SMNVEV (reference sequence). The CDR3 contains 15 residues. The CDR3 here is CASSFKGYSNQPQHF.

V and J are TRBV20-1 and TRBJ2-7; lacking DNA, the TRBD2 call made by TCRdb goes unchecked. The CDR3 loop spans 16 amino acids. Germline V gene lookup returns CDR1 DFQATT and CDR2 SNEGSKA (reference sequence). The CDR3 protein is CSAPYHRTSGSSEQYF.

The gene calls are TRBV3-1 and TRBJ2-1; as DNA is missing, the TRBD2 call by TCRdb cannot be tested. The CDR3 contains 15 residues. Germline V gene data show CDR1 as LGHDT and CDR2 as YNNKEL (reference sequence). CDR3 region: CASSQSAVSYNEQFF.

The rearrangement joins TRBV20-1 to TRBJ2-7; absent DNA, TCRdb's TRBD1 call cannot be checked. Germline assignment: CDR1 DFQATT and CDR2 SNEGSKA (reference sequence). The CDR3 totals 13 residues. The chain's CDR3 is CSAAIDRGREQYF.

The chain has TRBV5-1 and TRBJ2-1; TCRdb proposes TRBD2, but this gene call is untestable without DNA. Germline V CDR1 and CDR2: SGHRS, YFSETQ. The CDR3 is 16 residues long. CDR3: CASSYRLADSYNEQFF.

The chain combines TRBV15 with TRBJ2-7; there is no DNA to check the TCRdb D call of TRBD1. CDR1 and CDR2 (germline): LNHNV, YYDKDF (reference sequence). The CDR3 length is 14 residues. CDR3 in amino acids: CATSSRDRNYEQYF.

The chain joins TRBV7-9 to TRBJ2-1; TCRdb gives TRBD1 as the D gene, but with no DNA this cannot be confirmed. The CDR3 sequence is 17 residues long. CDR1 is SEHNR and CDR2 is FQNEAQ in the germline V gene (reference sequence). The CDR3 region is CASSLGGTSSFYNEQFF.

The V gene is TRBV11-2, the J gene TRBJ1-2. The CDR3 is made up of 13 amino acids. In germline, CDR1 is SGHAT, CDR2 FQNNGV. CDR3 loop: CASSSSRNYGYTF.

The chain combines TRBV5-1 with TRBJ2-7. The CDR3 runs 15 residues. Germline lookup yields CDR1 SGHRS and CDR2 YFSETQ. The chain's CDR3 is CASSLALALVYEQYF.

This chain joins TRBV5-1 and TRBJ1-3. The CDR3 has 13 amino acids. CDR1 and CDR2 from the germline V gene are SGHRS and YFSETQ. This CDR3 reads CASSLAGLNTIYF.

This rearrangement joins TRBV29-1 to TRBJ2-3; absent DNA, TCRdb's TRBD1 call cannot be checked. The germline CDR1 and CDR2 sequences are SQVTM and ANQGSEA. The CDR3 is 15 residues long. CDR3 residues: CSVAKGGDSTDTQYF.

The genes are TRBV20-1 and TRBJ2-5; TCRdb calls TRBD2, which cannot be checked without DNA. The CDR3 covers 14 residues. Germline lookup yields CDR1 DFQATT and CDR2 SNEGSKA (reference sequence). The CDR3 is CSADRLAGSGPQYF.